This T cell receptor beta chain originates from a study of identical twins. V lost 1 base, J lost 11 bases, and 11 bases lay in between. The CDR3 is 12 amino acids. Germline V lookup: CDR1 LNHNV, CDR2 YYDKDF (reference sequence). Study outcomes and limitations: Out-of-frame beta sequences exhibited a weaker degree of excess twin sharing.

Unique molecular identifiers were in the cDNA, with template-switch universal primer binding. Each CDR3 protein is one row after TCRdb ran MiXCR on the 5' RACE reads. The profile shows hundreds of thousands of distinct CDR3 sequences, approximately 24% of them singletons. This clonotype was picked up a small number of times. Its antigen remains unknown. These same data were also listed under a study on T cells expressing NK-cell markers. That report adds: Restriction of the sorted population to alpha-beta TCR T cells was achieved in several experiments with an anti-gamma-delta TCR antibody. Expanded NKG2C+ T cell clones had unclear HCMV specificity.

The sample consisted of CD4+ T cells sorted from blood. This TCR came from a woman aged 18-29 years in good health. This chain links TRBV15 with TRBJ1-1, with D perhaps TRBD1 (5 bases). DNA for the CDR3: TGTGCCACCAGCAGAGTTTCCGAGGGGGCTTTCTTT. Translated: CATSRVSEGAFF.